The TCR beta chain under discussion was sequenced for a study of blood T cell repertoires in COVID-19. The method was immunoSEQ multiplex PCR; TCRdb's version includes in-frame clones alone and lacks a portion of them. The repertoire holds around 92,000 clones, with roughly 86% as singletons. Germline-derived CDR1 and CDR2 are LNHDA and SQIVND (reference sequence). The CDR3 runs 14 residues. V was trimmed by 0 bases and J by 8 bases, leaving 13 bases between them. The specimen sequenced was peripheral blood. The chain recombines TRBV19 with TRBJ1-2; the D is unclear. This TCR came from a human donor in a cohort sampled during active COVID-19. The CDR3 spells CASSIDRPGWGYTF. The CDR3 nucleotides are TGTGCCAGTAGTATAGATCGTCCAGGCTGGGGCTACACCTTC. Complete variable domain (other parts from reference TRBV19 and TRBJ1-2): DGGITQSPKYLFRKEGQNVTLSCEQNLNHDAMYWYRQDPGQGLRLIYYSQIVNDFQKGDIAEGYSVSREKKESFPLTVTSAQKNPTAFYLCASSIDRPGWGYTFGSGTRLTVV.